This TCR beta chain comes out of a study of blood T cell repertoires in COVID-19. Study background: Both acute and convalescent COVID-19 samples were obtained from the United States, Italy and Spain. T cells, B-cell-depleted T cells, or PBMCs provided the cDNA or gDNA that served as material.

V was pared by 10 bases and J by 5 bases, with 7 bases of the junction left unmatched. The CDR3 runs 13 residues. Germline V gene data show CDR1 as SEHNR and CDR2 as FQNEAQ (reference sequence). Authors' methods: Amplification of reference gene primers was used by the study to estimate nucleated cell counts. Generated by immunoSEQ multiplex PCR, the TCRdb table keeps only in-frame clones and is missing some. Clone size and the V and J calls come from that table; the DNA yielded D and trimming. The sample carries fewer than 30,000 clones, approximately 94% recorded once. This TCR came from a human donor in a cohort sampled during active COVID-19. Specimen: peripheral blood. This chain uses TRBV7-9 with TRBJ2-7; 11 bases are a match to TRBD1. CDR3 sequence (DNA): TGTGCCACCTATCCGGGACAGGGGGACGAGCAGTACTTC. This gives the protein CATYPGQGDEQYF. Full variable domain (rest looked up from reference TRBV7-9 and TRBJ2-7): DTGVSQNPRHKITKRGQNVTFRCDPISEHNRLYWYRQTLGQGPEFLTYFQNEAQLEKSRLLSDRFSAERPKGSFSTLEIQRTEQGDSAMYLCATYPGQGDEQYFGPGTRLTVT.